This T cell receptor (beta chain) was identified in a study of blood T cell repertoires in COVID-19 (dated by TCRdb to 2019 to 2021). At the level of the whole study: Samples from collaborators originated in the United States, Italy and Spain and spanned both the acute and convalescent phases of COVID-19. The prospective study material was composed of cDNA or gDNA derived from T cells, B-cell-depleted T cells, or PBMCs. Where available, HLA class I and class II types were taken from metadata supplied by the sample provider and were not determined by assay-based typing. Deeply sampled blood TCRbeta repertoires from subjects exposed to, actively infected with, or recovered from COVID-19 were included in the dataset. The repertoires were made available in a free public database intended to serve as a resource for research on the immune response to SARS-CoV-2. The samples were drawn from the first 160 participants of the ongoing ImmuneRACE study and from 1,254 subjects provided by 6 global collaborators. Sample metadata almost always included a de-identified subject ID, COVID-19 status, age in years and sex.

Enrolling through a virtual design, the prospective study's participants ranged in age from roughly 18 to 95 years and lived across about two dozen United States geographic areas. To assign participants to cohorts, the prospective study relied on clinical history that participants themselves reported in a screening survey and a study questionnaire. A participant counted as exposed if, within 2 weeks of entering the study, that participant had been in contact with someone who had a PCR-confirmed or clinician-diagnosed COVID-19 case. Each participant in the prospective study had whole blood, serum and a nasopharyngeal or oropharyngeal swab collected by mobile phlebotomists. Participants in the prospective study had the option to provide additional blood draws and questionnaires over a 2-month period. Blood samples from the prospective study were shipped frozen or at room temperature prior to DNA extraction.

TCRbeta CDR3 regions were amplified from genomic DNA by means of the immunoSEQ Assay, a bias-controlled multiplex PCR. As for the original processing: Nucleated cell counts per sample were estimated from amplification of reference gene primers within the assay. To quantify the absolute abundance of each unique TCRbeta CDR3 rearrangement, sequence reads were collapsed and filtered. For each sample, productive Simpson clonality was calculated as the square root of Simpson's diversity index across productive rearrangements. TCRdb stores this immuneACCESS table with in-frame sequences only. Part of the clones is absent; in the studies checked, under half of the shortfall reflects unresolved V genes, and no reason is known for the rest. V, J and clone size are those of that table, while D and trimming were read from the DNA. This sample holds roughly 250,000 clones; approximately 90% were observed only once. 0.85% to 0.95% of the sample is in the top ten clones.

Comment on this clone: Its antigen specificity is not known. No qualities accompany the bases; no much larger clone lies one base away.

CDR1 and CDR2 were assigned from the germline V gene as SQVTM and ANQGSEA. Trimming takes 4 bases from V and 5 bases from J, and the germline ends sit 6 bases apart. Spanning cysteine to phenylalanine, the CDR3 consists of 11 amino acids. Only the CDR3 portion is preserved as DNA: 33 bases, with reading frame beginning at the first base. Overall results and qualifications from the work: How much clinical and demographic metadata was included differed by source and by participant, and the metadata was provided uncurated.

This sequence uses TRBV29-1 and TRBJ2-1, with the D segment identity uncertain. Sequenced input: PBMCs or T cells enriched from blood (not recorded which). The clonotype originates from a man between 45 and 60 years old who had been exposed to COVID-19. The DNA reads TGCAGCGTTGGTATCCACAATGAGCAGTTCTTC. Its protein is CSVGIHNEQFF.